This TCR beta chain was obtained from a study of blood T cell repertoires in COVID-19. The assay was immunoSEQ multiplex PCR, and TCRdb's table has in-frame clones only and misses some. The table includes 93,000 or so clones, about 90% detected once. CDR1 and CDR2 (germline): MDHEN, SYDVKM. With 4 bases clipped from V and 2 bases from J, the junction kept 4 bases outside the gene matches. The CDR3 is 14 amino acids. The chain uses TRBV28 and TRBJ2-7, with 8 bases fitting TRBD1. The source material was peripheral blood. The TCR originated in a human donor in a cohort sampled during active COVID-19. The CDR3 DNA follows: TGTGCCAGCAGTTATTCGACAGGGGCCTACGAGCAGTACTTC. This gives the protein CASSYSTGAYEQYF.